This is a list of T cell receptor beta chains from one sample in a study of Graves' ophthalmopathy and Graves' hyperthyroidism. TCRdb reanalysed the multiplex PCR reads using MiXCR and keeps one entry per CDR3 protein. In the table there are over 500,000 distinct CDR3 sequences, 22% of which are singletons. The sequenced material came from peripheral blood. These receptors were collected from a woman under 30 with stable Graves' hyperthyroidism. Some clones in this sample may be carry-over from other donors' samples. Both conserved end residues are part of each CDR3. A D gene is named only where the DNA matches it firmly. Size is omitted from some rows. Given values are once, few, many or a class for expanded clones.

CASSQLVGTANTGELFF	TGTGCCAGCAGCCAATTGGTAGGGACGGCGAACACCGGGGAGCTGTTTTTT	many	TRBJ2-2	-	TRBV14
CASSLYWGRNTEAFF	TGTGCCAGCAGTTTATATTGGGGACGGAACACTGAAGCTTTCTTT	few	TRBJ1-1	-	TRBV27
CASSLERTSEAFF	TGTGCCAGCAGTTTAGAACGGACCTCTGAAGCTTTCTTT	many	TRBJ1-1	-	TRBV12-3/TRBV12-4
CASSFSFGGDYEQYF	TGTGCCAGCAGTTTTTCATTCGGAGGGGACTACGAGCAGTACTTC	-	TRBJ2-7	-	TRBV27
CASSEQAESTIYF	TGTGCCAGCAGTGAACAGGCGGAGAGCACCATATATTTT	few	TRBJ1-3	-	TRBV2
CASSRQPAYTEAFF	TGTGCCAGCAGCCGCCAGCCTGCATACACTGAAGCTTTCTTT	many	TRBJ1-1	-	TRBV7-8
CASSLSLAGEQYF	TGTGCCAGCAGTTTATCGCTAGCGGGAGAGCAGTACTTC	-	TRBJ2-7	TRBD2	TRBV28
CASSPRTGNDSPLHF	TGCGCCAGCAGCCCCAGGACAGGCAACGATTCACCCCTCCACTTT	many	TRBJ1-6	TRBD1	TRBV5-1
CASGFLSGQGNYGYTF	TGTGCTAGTGGTTTCCTTTCGGGACAGGGAAACTATGGCTACACCTTC	many	TRBJ1-2	TRBD1	TRBV12-5
CSVGGRSREQYF	TGCAGTGTGGGCGGGAGGAGTAGGGAGCAGTACTTC	many	TRBJ2-7	TRBD2	TRBV20-1
CASSSGLTGFGEQYF	TGTGCCAGCAGCTCCGGCCTGACAGGGTTTGGAGAGCAGTACTTC	-	TRBJ2-7	TRBD1	TRBV6-1
CASSETTPEYSPLHF	TGTGCCAGCAGTGAAACTACACCGGAGTATTCACCCCTCCACTTT	many	TRBJ1-6	-	TRBV6-1
CAWSQGTTYEQYF	TGTGCCTGGAGTCAAGGGACTACCTACGAGCAGTACTTC	-	TRBJ2-7	TRBD2	TRBV30
CASSEKSGGTQYF	TGTGCCAGCAGTGAAAAGTCAGGGGGGACCCAGTACTTC	many	TRBJ2-5	TRBD1	TRBV25-1
CASSIYGGNTEAFF	TGTGCCAGTAGTATCTACGGGGGAAACACTGAAGCTTTCTTT	few	TRBJ1-1	-	TRBV19
CASSFPQGTQHQHF	TGTGCCAGCAGTTTCCCCCAGGGGACTCAGCACCAGCATTTT	once	TRBJ1-5	-	TRBV6-5
CSATETGLGTEAFF	TGCAGTGCTACCGAGACAGGTTTAGGGACTGAAGCTTTCTTT	many	TRBJ1-1	-	TRBV20-1
CASSLGEAGELFF	TGTGCCAGCAGCTTAGGGGAAGCCGGGGAGCTGTTTTTT	many	TRBJ2-2	-	TRBV7-6
CASTERGRQGGRETQYF	TGTGCCAGCACCGAAAGGGGGCGACAGGGGGGAAGAGAGACCCAGTACTTC	many	TRBJ2-5	TRBD1	TRBV28
CASGARETQYF	TGTGCCAGCGGGGCACGGGAGACCCAGTACTTC	many	TRBJ2-5	-	TRBV3-1
CASSARQGLRETQYF	TGTGCCAGCAGTGCGAGACAGGGTCTGCGGGAGACCCAGTACTTC	many	TRBJ2-5	TRBD1	TRBV6-1
CASSFINQPQHF	TGTGCCAGCAGTTTTATAAATCAGCCCCAGCATTTT	few	TRBJ1-5	-	TRBV12-3/TRBV12-4
CASSSPKGNTEAFF	TGTGCCAGCAGCTCCCCCAAGGGGAACACTGAAGCTTTCTTT	many	TRBJ1-1	-	TRBV7-9
CASSPTAGDDGYTF	TGCGCCAGCAGCCCCACGGCAGGGGACGACGGCTACACCTTC	many	TRBJ1-2	-	TRBV5-1
CSARFPGGTGELFF	TGCAGTGCTAGGTTTCCAGGGGGAACGGGGGAGCTGTTTTTT	few	TRBJ2-2	TRBD1	TRBV20-1
CSASLAYEQYF	TGCAGTGCCTCACTAGCCTACGAGCAGTACTTC	many	TRBJ2-7	-	TRBV20-1
CASSYRTSGSYEQYF	TGTGCCAGCAGTTACAGGACTAGCGGTAGCTACGAGCAGTACTTC	many	TRBJ2-7	TRBD2	TRBV6-5
CASSPVPGQGANTEAFF	TGTGCCAGCAGCCCCGTCCCGGGACAGGGGGCTAACACTGAAGCTTTCTTT	few	TRBJ1-1	TRBD1	TRBV7-3
CSARDLAGGADGANVLTF	TGCAGTGCTAGAGATCTGGCAGGGGGCGCGGATGGGGCCAACGTCCTGACTTTC	few	TRBJ2-6	TRBD1	TRBV20-1
CASSVITGTGRSEQYF	TGTGCCAGTAGTGTTATCACCGGGACAGGGAGATCGGAGCAGTACTTC	many	TRBJ2-7	TRBD1	TRBV19
CASQDSGTGANSPLHF	TGTGCCAGCCAAGACTCCGGGACAGGGGCTAATTCACCCCTCCACTTT	many	TRBJ1-6	TRBD1	TRBV12-3/TRBV12-4